Below are 3 T cell receptor beta chains sequenced from a single sample in a study of CD8 T cells in Susac syndrome. It was with random hexamers that roughly 0.45 to 1 ug RNA was reverse transcribed. One entry per CDR3 protein results from TCRdb running MiXCR on the immunoSEQ multiplex PCR reads. The table includes a few hundred thousand distinct CDR3 sequences, approximately 85% detected once. The specimen sequenced was CD8+ T cells from PBMCs. The receptors here all came from a human donor with multiple sclerosis.

This clonotype was recorded once. The chain carries TRBV7-9 and TRBJ1-1, with TRBD1 as a possible D gene (5 bases). Germline assignment: CDR1 SEHNR and CDR2 FQNEAQ (reference sequence). Trimming left V 10 bases short and J 0 bases short, with 9 bases between. This CDR3 contains 12 residues. CDR3 region: CAIRTMNTEAFF. CDR3 DNA sequence: TGTGCCATCCGGACAATGAACACTGAAGCTTTCTTT.

V usage is TRBV27 and J usage is TRBJ2-1, with 7 bases aligning to TRBD2. Germline CDR1 MNHEY, CDR2 SMNVEV (reference sequence). The V and J ends lost 5 bases and 0 bases, in that order; junction bases with no gene match: 1. The CDR3 runs to 14 residues. The CDR3 loop reads CASSLAASYNEQFF. The DNA of the CDR3 is TGTGCCAGCAGTCTAGCGGCCTCCTACAATGAGCAGTTCTTC.

Only a few counts were recorded for this clonotype. This chain connects TRBV4-2 to TRBJ2-3, with D unclear. V was pared by 0 bases and J by 11 bases, with 9 bases between. Germline CDR1 and CDR2: LGHNA and YNFKEQ. CDR3 size: 12 residues. The CDR3 region is CASSQDSLGQYF. CDR3 nucleotides: TGTGCCAGCAGCCAAGATAGCCTTGGGCAGTATTTT.